Included here is one TCR beta chain sequence, with context. This sample stems from a study of T-cell reconstitution after alpha-beta-depleted transplantation in children. Preparing the TCRbeta library involved the use of unique molecular identifiers. TCRdb recomputed calls from the PCR reads with MiXCR, one row per CDR3 protein. The sample holds under 300,000 distinct CDR3 sequences, approximately 9.8% seen once. V lost 6 bases, J lost 0 bases, and 14 bases stayed unmatched. The germline V gene encodes CDR1 DFQATT and CDR2 SNEGSKA (reference sequence). There are 18 residues in the CDR3. The material sequenced was PBMCs from the stem cell graft donor, taken from the stem cell graft. The clonotype comes from a human donor who donated a stem cell graft to a child with SCID. The chain has TRBV20-1 and TRBJ2-1; the match to TRBD2 covers 10 bases. CDR3: CSAPGSGGAGSSYNEQFF. As DNA, the CDR3 is TGCAGTGCCCCAGGGAGCGGGGGGGCCGGGAGCTCCTACAATGAGCAGTTCTTC.